The 12 T cell receptor beta chains below all came from one sample that was sequenced in a study of T-cell reconstitution after alpha-beta-depleted transplantation in children. Unique molecular identifiers were used to barcode this TCRbeta library. TCRdb reprocessed the PCR reads via MiXCR and lists one record per CDR3 protein. The profile shows 200,000 to 300,000 distinct CDR3 sequences, 12% of them singletons. The material sequenced was PBMCs from the stem cell graft donor, taken from the stem cell graft. The receptor source for this set is a human donor who donated a stem cell graft to a child with acute lymphoblastic leukemia.

The gene calls are TRBV5-1 and TRBJ2-2; D might be TRBD1 (5 bases). This CDR3 region has 15 residues. Trimming left V 1 base short and J 4 bases short, with 11 bases between. The germline gives CDR1 SGHRS, CDR2 YFSETQ. The CDR3 region has the DNA TGCGCCAGCAGCTTGATGACAGACCTCACCGGGGAGCTGTTTTTT. Translated, it gives CASSLMTDLTGELFF.

Many counts were recorded for this clonotype. V gene TRBV30 combines with J gene TRBJ2-3; 7 bases are a match to TRBD1. The germline gives CDR1 GTSNPN, CDR2 SVGIG (reference sequence). This CDR3 has 14 residues. Trimming at V came to 2 bases and at J to 4 bases, leaving 6 bases not matched to a gene. In DNA form, the CDR3 reads TGTGCCTGGAGTCTTACTGGGACAGCAGATACGCAGTATTTT. It yields the protein CAWSLTGTADTQYF. Full variable domain (outside the CDR3, taken from reference TRBV30 and TRBJ2-3): SQTIHQWPATLVQPVGSPLSLECTVEGTSNPNLYWYRQAAGRGLQLLFYSVGIGQISSEVPQNLSASRPQDRQFILSSKKLLLSDSGFYLCAWSLTGTADTQYFGPGTRLTVL.

On this clonotype: Possible read error: a much larger clone is one base away. The V gene is TRBV20-1, the J gene TRBJ2-4; D may match TRBD1 or TRBD2 (6 bases each). The CDR3 contains 15 residues. V was pared by 6 bases and J by 0 bases, with 15 bases between. CDR1 and CDR2 (germline): DFQATT, SNEGSKA (reference sequence). CDR3 residues: CSAPQRGEAKNIQYF. The CDR3 DNA reads TGCAGTGCCCCCCAAAGGGGGGAAGCCAAAAACATTCAGTACTTC.

The chain is built from TRBV28 and TRBJ2-7; 7 bases are shared with TRBD1. Trimming cost V 1 base and J 7 bases; bases outside gene matches: 7. Germline V CDR1 and CDR2: MDHEN, SYDVKM. CDR3 length: 14 residues. In DNA form, the CDR3 reads TGTGCCAGCAGTTTATATAACAGGGGTGGGGAGCAGTACTTC. Its protein is CASSLYNRGGEQYF. Looking up the rest from reference TRBV28 and TRBJ2-7 gives the full variable domain: DVKVTQSSRYLVKRTGEKVFLECVQDMDHENMFWYRQDPGLGLRLIYFSYDVKMKEKGDIPEGYSVSREKKERFSLILESASTNQTSMYLCASSLYNRGGEQYFGPGTRLTVT.

This clonotype showed up many times. In DNA form, the CDR3 reads TGCAGCGTTGAGCCGACCGATTCCCCTGGCTACACCTTC. It codes for CSVEPTDSPGYTF. The rearrangement uses TRBV29-1 and TRBJ1-2; no firm D call. Trimming pared 3 bases from V and 7 bases from J, leaving 15 bases between. Germline V lookup: CDR1 SQVTM, CDR2 ANQGSEA. This CDR3 has 13 amino acids.

This clonotype was recorded many times. This rearrangement joins TRBV7-9 to TRBJ1-1; D not certain. There are 15 residues in the CDR3. Deletions cut 0 bases from V and 1 base from J, with 9 bases between. Germline lookup yields CDR1 SEHNR and CDR2 FQNEAQ (reference sequence). DNA of the CDR3: TGTGCCAGCAGCTTAGCGAGGAGCCCGAACACTGAAGCTTTCTTT. This translates into CASSLARSPNTEAFF.

The sample holds many counts of this clonotype. The chain has TRBV6-1 and TRBJ2-5; D possibly corresponds to TRBD2 (7 bases). V lost 5 bases and J 5 bases, leaving 15 bases between the germline ends. CDR1 and CDR2 from the germline V gene are MNHNS and SASEGT. This CDR3 is 14 amino acids long. CDR3 in DNA: TGTGCCAGCAGTCTCTTACAGGGAGGGGAGACCCAGTACTTC. Translating gives CASSLLQGGETQYF.

This clonotype was detected many times. The chain recombines TRBV29-1 with TRBJ2-7; possible D gene TRBD1, 5 bases. CDR3 size: 12 residues. V lost 7 bases, J lost 4 bases, and 14 bases lay in between. Germline V gene lookup returns CDR1 SQVTM and CDR2 ANQGSEA. CDR3 region: CSAGAGAYEQYF. The CDR3 DNA sequence: TGCAGCGCTGGGGCTGGGGCGTACGAGCAGTACTTC.

The sample holds many counts of this clonotype. The chain is built from TRBV6-5 and TRBJ2-5; D unclear. This CDR3 spans 15 amino acids. Trimming shortened V by 2 bases and J by 4 bases, and 14 bases separated the two germline ends. The germline gives CDR1 MNHEY, CDR2 SVGAGI. The CDR3 region has the DNA TGTGCCAGCAGTTACGATGCCCGGCCCCCAGAGACCCAGTACTTC. It specifies CASSYDARPPETQYF.

This clonotype showed up many times. CDR3 region: CASSPQPVNTEAFF. CDR3 sequence (DNA): TGTGCCAGCAGCCCACAGCCAGTGAACACTGAAGCTTTCTTT. The rearrangement links TRBV9 to TRBJ1-1, with D unresolved. Trimming cost V 4 bases and J 0 bases, with 10 bases left between them. This CDR3 is 14 amino acids long. From germline, CDR1 is SGDLS and CDR2 YYNGEE.

This clonotype was seen ten or more times. The rearrangement links TRBV6-1 to TRBJ2-2; D may correspond to TRBD1 or TRBD2 (5 bases each). Germline V CDR1 and CDR2: MNHNS, SASEGT. The CDR3 runs to 13 residues. Trimming left V 3 bases short and J 3 bases short, with 5 bases between. CDR3 sequence (DNA): TGTGCCAGCAGTGAGGGGGACACCGGGGAGCTGTTTTTT. It translates to CASSEGDTGELFF.

This clonotype turned up a few times. The V call is TRBV6-6, the J call TRBJ2-7; TRBD2 matches at 7 bases. Germline V gene data show CDR1 as MNHNY and CDR2 as SVGAGI (reference sequence). The CDR3 spans 16 residues. The trim removed 6 bases at V and 1 base at J, leaving 12 bases unmatched. CDR3 loop: CASSGVSGTLSYEQYF. CDR3 bases: TGTGCCAGCAGCGGAGTAAGCGGGACGCTTTCCTACGAGCAGTACTTC.